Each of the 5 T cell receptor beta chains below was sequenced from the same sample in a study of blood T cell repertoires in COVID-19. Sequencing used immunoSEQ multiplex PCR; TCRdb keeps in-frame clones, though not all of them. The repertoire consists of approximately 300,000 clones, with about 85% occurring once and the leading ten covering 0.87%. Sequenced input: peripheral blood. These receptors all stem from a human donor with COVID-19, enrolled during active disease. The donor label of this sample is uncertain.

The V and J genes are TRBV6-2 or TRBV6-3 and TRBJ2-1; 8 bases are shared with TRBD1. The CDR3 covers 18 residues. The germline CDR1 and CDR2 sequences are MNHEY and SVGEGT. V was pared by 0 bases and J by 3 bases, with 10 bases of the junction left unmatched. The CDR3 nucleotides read TGTGCCAGCAGTTACTCGACCAGGGGCAGGGGGCTCTACAATGAGCAGTTCTTC. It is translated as CASSYSTRGRGLYNEQFF.

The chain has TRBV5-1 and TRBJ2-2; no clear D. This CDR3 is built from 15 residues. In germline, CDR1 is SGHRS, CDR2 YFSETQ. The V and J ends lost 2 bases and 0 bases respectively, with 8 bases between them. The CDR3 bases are TGCGCCAGCAGCTTCGCCGAGGCGAACACCGGGGAGCTGTTTTTT. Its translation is CASSFAEANTGELFF.

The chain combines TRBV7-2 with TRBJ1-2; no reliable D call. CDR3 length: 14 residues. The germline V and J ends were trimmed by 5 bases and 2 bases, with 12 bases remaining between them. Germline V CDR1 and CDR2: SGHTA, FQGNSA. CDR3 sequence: CASSTGLLNYGYTF. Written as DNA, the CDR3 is TGTGCCAGCAGCACGGGTCTCCTAAACTATGGCTACACCTTC.

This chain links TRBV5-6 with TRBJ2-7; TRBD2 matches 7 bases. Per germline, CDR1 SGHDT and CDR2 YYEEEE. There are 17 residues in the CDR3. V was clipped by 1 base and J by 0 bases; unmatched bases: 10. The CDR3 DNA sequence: TGTGCCAGCAGCTTGTTTGGGGGGAGGGGATTCTCCTACGAGCAGTACTTC. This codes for CASSLFGGRGFSYEQYF.

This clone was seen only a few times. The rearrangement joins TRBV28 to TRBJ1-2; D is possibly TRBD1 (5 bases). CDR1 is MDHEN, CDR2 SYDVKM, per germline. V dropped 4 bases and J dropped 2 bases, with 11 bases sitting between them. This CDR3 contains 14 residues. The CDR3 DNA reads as TGTGCCAGCAGTTCAAGACAGTTAAACTATGGCTACACCTTC. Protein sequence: CASSSRQLNYGYTF.